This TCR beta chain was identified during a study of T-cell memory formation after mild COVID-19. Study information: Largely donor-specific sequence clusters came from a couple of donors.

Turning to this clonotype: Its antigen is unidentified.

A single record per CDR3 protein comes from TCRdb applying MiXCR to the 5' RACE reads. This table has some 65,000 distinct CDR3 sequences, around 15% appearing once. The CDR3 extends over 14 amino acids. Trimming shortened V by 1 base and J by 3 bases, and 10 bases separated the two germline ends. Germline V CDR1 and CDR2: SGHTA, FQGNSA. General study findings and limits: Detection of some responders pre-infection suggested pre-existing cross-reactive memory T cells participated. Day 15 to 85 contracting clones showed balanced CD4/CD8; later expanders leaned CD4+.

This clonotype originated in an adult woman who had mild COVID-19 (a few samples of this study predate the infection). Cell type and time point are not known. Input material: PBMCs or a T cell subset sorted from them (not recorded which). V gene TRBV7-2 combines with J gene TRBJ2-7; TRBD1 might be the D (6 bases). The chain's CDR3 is CASSLVQGNYEQYF. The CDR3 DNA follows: TGTGCCAGCAGCTTAGTTCAGGGGAACTACGAGCAGTACTTC.